This T cell receptor beta chain was retrieved from a study of early T cells in non-severe SARS-CoV-2 infection. At the level of the study: Sequencing of bulk RNA from unsorted whole blood was done, without chain pairing.

Regarding the study as a whole: VDJdb-based annotation leaned toward anti-spike CD8 responses and missed private and CD4 specificities.

This clonotype was observed at least ten times. Its antigen is unknown. In the library, individual cDNA molecules carried attached unique molecular identifiers. TCRdb used MiXCR to reprocess the 5' RACE reads, holding one entry per CDR3 protein. The table shows 100,000 or so distinct CDR3 sequences, with 13% occurring only once. The sample was whole blood. The TCR was taken from an adult who was a healthcare worker with PCR-confirmed SARS-CoV-2 infection or an uninfected control (not recorded which).

The DNA of the CDR3 is TGTGCCAGCAGGTTAGCGGCTACAGATACGCAGTATTTT. The encoded protein is CASRLAATDTQYF. V gene TRBV6-6 combines with J gene TRBJ2-3; D possibly corresponds to TRBD2 (6 bases). The CDR3 length is 13 residues. Germline loops: CDR1 MNHNY, CDR2 SVGAGI (reference sequence). V lost 6 bases to trimming and J lost 3 bases, with 10 bases between them.